The 18 T cell receptor beta chains below were found in one sample sequenced in a study of blood T cell repertoires in COVID-19. Method: immunoSEQ multiplex PCR; TCRdb's copy keeps in-frame clones and lacks some. The data show roughly 200,000 clones, 81% seen once. The sample consisted of peripheral blood. Every receptor here comes from a woman of 80 years or more with acute or convalescent COVID-19.

The V and J genes are TRBV10-3 and TRBJ1-4; D possibly corresponds to TRBD1 (5 bases). Germline V gene lookup returns CDR1 ENHRY and CDR2 SYGVKD. V was pared by 3 bases and J by 0 bases, with 11 bases between. This CDR3 region has 16 residues. The CDR3, as DNA: TGTGCCATCAGTGAAGGGCAGGGTGCAACTAATGAAAAACTGTTTTTT. Protein sequence: CAISEGQGATNEKLFF.

In its sample, this clone was seen a few times. The V gene is TRBV15, the J gene TRBJ2-7; 7 nucleotides align to TRBD1. The CDR3 runs to 16 residues. Trimming removed 0 bases from V and 3 bases from J; junction bases left unmatched: 8. Germline V gene lookup returns CDR1 LNHNV and CDR2 YYDKDF (reference sequence). The CDR3 bases are TGTGCCACCAGCAGAGATGGCGGCAGGGGGAACTACGAGCAGTACTTC. Translated: CATSRDGGRGNYEQYF.

Only a few counts were recorded for this clone. The chain recombines TRBV30 with TRBJ2-7; D not certain. V was trimmed by 0 bases and J by 2 bases, leaving 8 bases between them. This CDR3 is built from 13 residues. Germline CDR1 is GTSNPN and CDR2 is SVGIG (reference sequence). The CDR3 DNA follows: TGTGCCTGGAGTGTACAGAAAACCTACGAGCAGTACTTC. Translating gives CAWSVQKTYEQYF.

The chain employs TRBV6-4 and TRBJ1-1, with a weak D call TRBD1 (6 bases). Germline CDR1 and CDR2: MRHNA and SNTAGT. V lost 6 bases, J lost 1 base, and 12 bases lay in between. The CDR3 is 14 residues long. CDR3 residues: CASSWTARNTEAFF. The CDR3 nucleotides are TGTGCCAGCAGCTGGACAGCTAGGAACACTGAAGCTTTCTTT.

The chain combines TRBV7-7 with TRBJ1-4; D perhaps matches TRBD1 (5 bases). The V end was cut by 1 base, the J end by 8 bases, with 14 bases between. Germline-derived CDR1 and CDR2 are SSHAT and FNYEAQ (reference sequence). This CDR3 has 15 amino acids. CDR3 protein: CASSLGSGPEEKLFF. The CDR3 nucleotides read TGTGCCAGCAGCTTAGGGTCAGGGCCCGAGGAAAAACTGTTTTTT.

This chain links TRBV6-5 with TRBJ1-6; D might be TRBD1 (5 bases). The CDR3 spans 14 residues. Looked up from germline, CDR1 is MNHEY and CDR2 is SVGAGI. The V gene lost 4 bases and the J gene lost 7 bases, with 11 bases spanning the gap. For the CDR3, the DNA is TGTGCCAGCAGTTCCAGGGCAGAAAATTCACCCCTCCACTTT. As protein: CASSSRAENSPLHF.

The V and J genes are TRBV6-2 or TRBV6-3 and TRBJ2-3, with a weak D call TRBD1 (5 bases). The CDR3 extends over 16 amino acids. Between the trimmed V and J ends, which lost 2 bases and 3 bases, there was a span of 15 bases. The germline V gene has CDR1 MNHEY and CDR2 SVGEGT. CDR3 bases: TGTGCCAGCAGTTACGGGATGGGGCGGCGGACAGATACGCAGTATTTT. It is translated as CASSYGMGRRTDTQYF.

The chain employs TRBV24-1 and TRBJ2-2, with 7 positions matching TRBD1. J was trimmed by 8 bases and V by 4 bases; bases with no gene match: 9. Germline-derived CDR1 and CDR2 are KGHDR and SFDVKD. The CDR3 is 15 amino acids. The CDR3 protein is CATSDSTGPWGELFF. The CDR3 nucleotides are TGTGCCACCAGTGACTCGACAGGGCCCTGGGGGGAGCTGTTTTTT.

This clone came up once. Here the CDR3 reads CASSMGDSIEYIQYF. In nucleotides, the CDR3 is TGTGCCAGTAGTATGGGGGACAGTATAGAGTACATTCAGTACTTC. The rearrangement links TRBV19 to TRBJ2-4, with 7 bases that match TRBD1. The CDR3 has 15 amino acids. Germline CDR1 reads LNHDA; CDR2 reads SQIVND (reference sequence). Germline trimming cut 3 bases from V and 8 bases from J; bases unmatched to any gene: 10.

The CDR3 loop reads CASTPLAGGGLGTDTQYF. The CDR3 DNA reads TGTGCCAGCACCCCCCTAGCGGGCGGGGGGCTGGGCACAGATACGCAGTATTTT. The chain uses TRBV7-6 and TRBJ2-3, with TRBD2 identical over 8 bases. The CDR3 has 18 amino acids. Germline V lookup: CDR1 SGHVS, CDR2 FNYEAQ. Germline trimming cut 7 bases from V and 1 base from J; bases unmatched to any gene: 16.

The sample holds a few counts of this clone. The chain combines TRBV4-1 with TRBJ1-1; D is unclear. Germline V CDR1 and CDR2: MGHRA, YSYEKL. The CDR3 runs 16 residues. The V end was cut by 4 bases, the J end by 7 bases, with 22 bases between. The chain's CDR3 is CASSPIPRGDSGEAFF. CDR3 coding DNA: TGCGCCAGCAGCCCGATTCCAAGAGGCGACTCCGGTGAAGCTTTCTTT.

J is TRBJ2-5 and V is TRBV9; possible D gene TRBD1, 6 bases. Germline CDR1 reads SGDLS; CDR2 reads YYNGEE. V was pared by 5 bases and J by 8 bases, with 28 bases between. This CDR3 spans 17 amino acids. The CDR3 DNA is TGTGCCAGCAGTCTACGAGGGGATGACAGGCTTGGTGGCACCCAGTACTTC. Residues: CASSLRGDDRLGGTQYF.

The V gene is TRBV29-1, the J gene TRBJ1-2; D remains ambiguous. Trimming removed 7 bases at V and 7 bases at J, with 13 bases between. Germline values: CDR1 SQVTM, CDR2 ANQGSEA. The CDR3 has 11 amino acids. This chain's CDR3 is CSAERGGGYTF. As DNA, the CDR3 is TGCAGCGCCGAGCGGGGAGGTGGCTACACCTTC.

This clone appeared a single time. The chain carries TRBV5-6 and TRBJ1-5; D is uncertain. The CDR3 is 14 residues long. Germline-derived CDR1 and CDR2 are SGHDT and YYEEEE. Deletions cut 6 bases from V and 6 bases from J, with 16 bases between. CDR3: CASTTSSRAQPQHF. The DNA of the CDR3 is TGTGCCAGCACTACTAGCTCGAGGGCTCAGCCCCAGCATTTT.

The rearrangement links TRBV3-1 (or the pseudogene TRBV3-2) to TRBJ1-4, with 7 bases that match TRBD1. With 4 bases clipped from V and 4 bases from J, the junction kept 12 bases outside the gene matches. CDR1 is LGHDT and CDR2 is YNNKEL in the germline V gene (reference sequence). This CDR3 comprises 17 residues. CDR3 DNA sequence: TGTGCCAGCAGCCCGTCGACAGGGAGCCTTGTTAATGAAAAACTGTTTTTT. As protein: CASSPSTGSLVNEKLFF.

The rearrangement links TRBV28 to TRBJ2-7; no firm D call. Germline assignment: CDR1 MDHEN and CDR2 SYDVKM. The CDR3 has 15 amino acids. Trimming stripped 6 bases from V and 0 bases from J, with 15 bases between. The CDR3 region has the DNA TGTGCCAGCAGGAGCCCTTCTCCGAGCTCCTACGAGCAGTACTTC. It codes for CASRSPSPSSYEQYF.

The chain carries TRBV15 and TRBJ2-1; TRBD2 matches at 7 bases. Germline values: CDR1 LNHNV, CDR2 YYDKDF (reference sequence). V gave up 0 bases and J gave up 7 bases; unmatched junction bases: 9. This CDR3 spans 16 amino acids. In DNA form, the CDR3 reads TGTGCCACCAGCAGAGATATTGGAGCGGGGCGGAATGAGCAGTTCTTC. This translates into CATSRDIGAGRNEQFF.

This clone was seen more than once but under ten times. The chain links TRBV3-1 (or the pseudogene TRBV3-2) to TRBJ1-4; 7 bases map to TRBD1. V shed 1 base, J shed 8 bases, and the junction held 7 bases outside the gene matches. The CDR3 runs to 15 residues. Germline lookup yields CDR1 LGHDT and CDR2 YNNKEL (reference sequence). CDR3 protein: CASSQATGNREKLFF. The CDR3, as DNA: TGTGCCAGCAGCCAAGCGACAGGGAATAGGGAAAAACTGTTTTTT.